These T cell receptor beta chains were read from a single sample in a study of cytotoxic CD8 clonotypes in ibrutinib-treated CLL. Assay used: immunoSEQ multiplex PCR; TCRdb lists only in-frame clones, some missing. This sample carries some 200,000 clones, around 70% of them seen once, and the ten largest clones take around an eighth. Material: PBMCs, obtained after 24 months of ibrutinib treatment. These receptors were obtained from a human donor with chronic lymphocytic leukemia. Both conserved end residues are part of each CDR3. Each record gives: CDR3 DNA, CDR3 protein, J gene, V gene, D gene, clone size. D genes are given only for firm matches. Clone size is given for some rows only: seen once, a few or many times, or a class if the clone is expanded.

TGTGCCAGCAGCTTGCCCCTAGGGCAGGGGCGCTCCTACAATGAGCAGTTCTTC | CASSLPLGQGRSYNEQFF | TRBJ2-1 | TRBV5-4 | . | .
TGTGCCAGCAGCTTAGATGTGACAGTTTGGCTAGCCAAAAACATTCAGTACTTC | CASSLDVTVWLAKNIQYF | TRBJ2-4 | TRBV11-2 | . | .
TGCGCCAGCAGCTTCGGACTAGCGGCAATCCAAGAGACCCAGTACTTC | CASSFGLAAIQETQYF | TRBJ2-5 | TRBV5-1 | TRBD2 | .
TGCGCCAGCAGCCAAGGACAAGCCTCGTACACCGGGGAGCTGTTTTTT | CASSQGQASYTGELFF | TRBJ2-2 | TRBV4-3 | . | .
TGTGCCCGATCAGAGGGAGCTAACTATGGCTACACCTTC | CARSEGANYGYTF | TRBJ1-2 | TRBV30 | . | once
TGTGCCACGGGACTAGCGGGATACAATGAGCAGTTCTTC | CATGLAGYNEQFF | TRBJ2-1 | TRBV27 | TRBD2 | .
TGTGCCAGCAGTCTAGGGGGGAGGGCCGGTGAGCAGTACTTC | CASSLGGRAGEQYF | TRBJ2-7 | TRBV27 | . | .
TGTGCCAGCAGCCCTCCGACAGACGAGCAGTACTTC | CASSPPTDEQYF | TRBJ2-7 | TRBV28 | . | .
TGTGCCAGCAGCTTAGACTCGATGGCTGCCACCATATATTTT | CASSLDSMAATIYF | TRBJ1-3 | TRBV7-9 | . | .
TGTGCCAGCTCGAAGTTGGGACTCCAAGAGACCCAGTACTTC | CASSKLGLQETQYF | TRBJ2-5 | TRBV7-6 | . | .